This is a list of T cell receptor beta chains from one sample in a study of blood T cell repertoires in COVID-19. TCRdb's table, derived via immunoSEQ multiplex PCR, lists solely in-frame clones and lacks some. The sample records hundreds of thousands of clones, roughly 90% being singletons. Sequencing was done on a sample of PBMCs or T cells enriched from blood (not recorded which). These TCRs come from a woman aged 45-65 years in a cohort exposed to, infected with or recovered from COVID-19 (not recorded which). The CDR3 runs from the conserved cysteine through the conserved F or W. D genes are given only for firm matches. The size field is filled for only some rows; it gives once, few, many or a size class.

TRBV9	few	-	TRBJ1-2	TGTGCCAGCAGCGTAGACGAGCTTAAGGGCTACACCTTC	CASSVDELKGYTF
TRBV11-3	-	TRBD1	TRBJ2-3	TGTGCCAGCAGCTTAGATCTCGGGACAGGGTCAGATACGCAGTATTTT	CASSLDLGTGSDTQYF
TRBV5-1	once	TRBD2	TRBJ2-3	TGCGCCAGCAGACCGGCACTAGCGGACACAGATACGCAGTATTTT	CASRPALADTDTQYF
TRBV5-4	-	TRBD1	TRBJ2-1	TGTGCCAGCAGCTACATCGACAGGGCGAACAATGAGCAGTTCTTC	CASSYIDRANNEQFF
TRBV3-1/TRBV3-2	-	TRBD1	TRBJ1-1	TGTGCCAGCAGCCCAAGACAGGGGACCACTGAAGCTTTCTTT	CASSPRQGTTEAFF
TRBV9	-	-	TRBJ2-1	TGTGCCAGCAGCGTAGCAGGGGTGGGATACAATGAGCAGTTCTTC	CASSVAGVGYNEQFF
TRBV10-3	-	TRBD1	TRBJ2-7	TGTGCCATCGGATCCGGGACAGGGGGCTACGAGCAGTACTTC	CAIGSGTGGYEQYF
TRBV30	-	-	TRBJ2-7	TGTGCCTGGAGTGTGGGGCGATACGAGCAGTACTTC	CAWSVGRYEQYF
TRBV5-1	-	-	TRBJ1-3	TGCGCCAGCAGCTCGGAGACAGCTGGAAACACCATATATTTT	CASSSETAGNTIYF
TRBV7-3	-	TRBD1	TRBJ2-1	TGTGCCAGCAGCCCCACAACCCAGGGGGCTCCCTACAATGAGCAGTTCTTC	CASSPTTQGAPYNEQFF
TRBV12-3/TRBV12-4	-	-	TRBJ1-4	TGTGCCAGCAGTAACAGGGAAAAACTGTTTTTT	CASSNREKLFF
TRBV10-3	-	TRBD1	TRBJ2-3	TGTGCCATCAGGGATACGAAACAGGGGGATACGCAGTATTTT	CAIRDTKQGDTQYF
TRBV19	-	TRBD1	TRBJ1-6	TGTGCCAGTAGTGGACAGGGTCTGCTCCTCCACTTT	CASSGQGLLLHF
TRBV10-2	-	TRBD2	TRBJ2-3	TGCGCCAGCGGGGAGCCGGCGGGGGTTCGCACAGATACGCAGTATTTT	CASGEPAGVRTDTQYF
TRBV5-1	-	-	TRBJ1-6	TGCGCCAGCAGCTTGGCCACAGGGAAGAACGATTCACCCCTCCACTTT	CASSLATGKNDSPLHF
TRBV25-1	once	-	TRBJ2-3	TGTGCCAGCAGTGATGTGGGGGCTAGCACAGATACGCAGTATTTT	CASSDVGASTDTQYF
TRBV3-1/TRBV3-2	-	-	TRBJ2-1	TGTGCCAGCAGCCAAGAAGTGGGCCGAGCTCATGAGCAGTTCTTC	CASSQEVGRAHEQFF
TRBV4-1	few	-	TRBJ1-2	TGCGCCAGCAGCCAAGATTACAGGGTAGCTTCCTATGGCTACACCTTC	CASSQDYRVASYGYTF
TRBV3-1/TRBV3-2	-	TRBD1	TRBJ1-4	TGTGCCAGCGGCGGACAGGGGGCGCCGGAAAAACTGTTTTTT	CASGGQGAPEKLFF
TRBV21-1	-	-	TRBJ1-3	TGTGCCAGCAGCCGAACAGGGGCCGCTGGAAACACCATATATTTT	CASSRTGAAGNTIYF
TRBV27	-	TRBD2	TRBJ2-3	TGTGCCAGCAGTTCTAACTTCCGGGACTACCCGCCAGATACGCAGTATTTT	CASSSNFRDYPPDTQYF
TRBV19	few	-	TRBJ1-2	TGTGCCAGCTCCACCGGGGGTGGCTACACCTTC	CASSTGGGYTF
TRBV30	-	TRBD1	TRBJ1-4	TGTGCCTGGAGTGTTCAGGGGGATGAAAAACTGTTTTTT	CAWSVQGDEKLFF
TRBV19	-	-	TRBJ1-5	TGTGCCAGTCGGGACTGGGCTGGCAATCAGCCCCAGCATTTT	CASRDWAGNQPQHF
TRBV5-4	-	TRBD2	TRBJ2-1	TGTGCCAGCAGCTTTAGTAGCGGGGGGTCCTACAATGAGCAGTTCTTC	CASSFSSGGSYNEQFF
TRBV15	few	TRBD1	TRBJ1-4	TGTGCCACCAGCAGAGATACAGGGGGTGAAAAACTGTTTTTT	CATSRDTGGEKLFF
TRBV7-3	-	-	TRBJ2-1	TGTGCCAGCAGCTTACTCGGAGTTGGCTCCTCCTACAATGAGCAGTTCTTC	CASSLLGVGSSYNEQFF
TRBV27	-	TRBD1	TRBJ1-1	TGTGCCAGCAGTTCTTCACTACAGGGGGGAGCTTTCTTT	CASSSSLQGGAFF